The source of this T cell receptor beta chain is a study of cytomegalovirus exposure and HLA in healthy donors. Findings and limits, study-wide: Exclusion as indistinguishable affected some V segments, including TRBV6-2 and TRBV6-3.

Germline lookup yields CDR1 MDHEN and CDR2 SYDVKM. Trimming took 4 bases from V and 5 from J; bases not matched to a gene: 6. The CDR3 totals 14 residues. In the PCR, 60 Vbeta and 13 Jbeta primers were used. Method: immunoSEQ multiplex PCR; TCRdb's copy keeps in-frame clones and lacks some. The top ten clones hold approximately 3% of a sample with some 40,000 clones, roughly 80% of them seen once. Worth noting for this clone: What it binds is unknown.

Sample: PBMCs. V and J are TRBV28 and TRBJ2-7; 9 bases are shared with TRBD1. The clonotype originates from a man in his forties or fifties in good health and CMV-seronegative. The CDR3 DNA is TGTGCCAGCAGTTCGGGACAGGGACTGGACGAGCAGTACTTC. Translating gives CASSSGQGLDEQYF.